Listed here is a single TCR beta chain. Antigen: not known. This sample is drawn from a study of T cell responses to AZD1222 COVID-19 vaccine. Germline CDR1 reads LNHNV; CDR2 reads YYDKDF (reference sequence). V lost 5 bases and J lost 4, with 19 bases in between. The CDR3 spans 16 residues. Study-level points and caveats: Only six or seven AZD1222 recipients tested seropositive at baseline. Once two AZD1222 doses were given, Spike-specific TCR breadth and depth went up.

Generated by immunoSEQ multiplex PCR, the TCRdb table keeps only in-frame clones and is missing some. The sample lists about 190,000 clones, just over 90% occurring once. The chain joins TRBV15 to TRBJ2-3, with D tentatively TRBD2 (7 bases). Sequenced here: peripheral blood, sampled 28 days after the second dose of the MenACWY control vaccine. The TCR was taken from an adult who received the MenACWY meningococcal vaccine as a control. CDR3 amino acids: CATSPVGGRVADTQYF. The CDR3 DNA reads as TGTGCCACCAGCCCAGTGGGGGGGCGCGTCGCAGATACGCAGTATTTT.